The rows below give T cell receptor beta chains drawn from one sample of a study of cytomegalovirus exposure and HLA in healthy donors. TCRdb's table, derived via immunoSEQ multiplex PCR, lists solely in-frame clones and lacks some. Of around 61,000 clones detected, around 90% appear once; the ten largest clones hold more than 0.95%. Sequences were obtained from PBMCs. The receptors derive from a man between 18 and 29 years old in good health and CMV-seronegative. Both conserved end residues are part of each CDR3. Fields, in order: D gene, V gene, J gene, CDR3 DNA, CDR3 protein. D genes are given only for firm matches.

D: TRBD2; V: TRBV5-6; J: TRBJ2-3; DNA: TGTGCCAGCAGCTCACCGGGACTAGCGGACACAGATACGCAGTATTTT; CDR3: CASSSPGLADTDTQYF
D: TRBD2; V: TRBV5-6; J: TRBJ2-5; DNA: TGTGCCAGCAGCTTGGCCCTAGCGGGAGGGCCGGGTGAGACCCAGTACTTC; CDR3: CASSLALAGGPGETQYF
D: NA; V: TRBV5-1; J: TRBJ2-3; DNA: TGCGCCAGCAGCCCGCTAGGTTCCTCAAATACGCAGTATTTT; CDR3: CASSPLGSSNTQYF
D: NA; V: TRBV7-9; J: TRBJ2-3; DNA: TGTGCCAGCAGCTTATCCGAGCTAACCACAGATACGCAGTATTTT; CDR3: CASSLSELTTDTQYF
D: TRBD2; V: TRBV4-2; J: TRBJ2-2; DNA: TGTGCCAGCAGCCAACGCCAAGCGGGGACGAACACCGGGGAGCTGTTTTTT; CDR3: CASSQRQAGTNTGELFF
D: TRBD2; V: TRBV10-2; J: TRBJ2-7; DNA: TGCGCCAGCAGTGAATGGGCGGGAGCTTCCTACGAGCAGTACTTC; CDR3: CASSEWAGASYEQYF
D: NA; V: TRBV28; J: TRBJ2-1; DNA: TGTGCCAGCAGTTTGGGGACTCGACTCAATGAGCAGTTCTTC; CDR3: CASSLGTRLNEQFF
D: TRBD2; V: TRBV9; J: TRBJ2-1; DNA: TGTGCCAGCAGCGCCCCCAGCGGGGACGCCTACAATGAGCAGTTCTTC; CDR3: CASSAPSGDAYNEQFF
D: NA; V: TRBV10-2; J: TRBJ2-1; DNA: TGCGCCAGCACCCCCCGAGGCGTCTCTAGCTCCTACAATGAGCAGTTCTTC; CDR3: CASTPRGVSSSYNEQFF
D: NA; V: TRBV28; J: TRBJ1-1; DNA: TGTGCCGTCCAAGCAAGTGCCACCTCGGGAAAAGCTTTCTTT; CDR3: CAVQASATSGKAFF
D: NA; V: TRBV27; J: TRBJ2-7; DNA: TGTGCCAGCGCTCCCAAGGTTAGCGGACCCACCTACGAGCAGTACTTC; CDR3: CASAPKVSGPTYEQYF
D: TRBD1; V: TRBV15; J: TRBJ2-1; DNA: TGTGCCACCAGCACCTGGACAGGGGAAGACAATGAGCAGTTCTTC; CDR3: CATSTWTGEDNEQFF
D: TRBD2; V: TRBV14; J: TRBJ2-7; DNA: TGTGCCAGCAGCCAAGCCCAGCGGGAGTCCTACGAGCAGTACTTC; CDR3: CASSQAQRESYEQYF
D: TRBD2; V: TRBV18; J: TRBJ2-7; DNA: TGTGCCAGCTCCTTCGGACTAGCGGGAGGAAAGGACAACTCCTACGAGCAGTACTTC; CDR3: CASSFGLAGGKDNSYEQYF
D: TRBD1; V: TRBV9; J: TRBJ1-2; DNA: TGTGCCAGCAGCGTAGGGGGGGGACAGGTTCCACCGTATGGCTACACCTTC; CDR3: CASSVGGGQVPPYGYTF
D: TRBD1; V: TRBV7-9; J: TRBJ2-7; DNA: TGTGCCAGCGGCAGGGACAGGGGGAGCGAGCAGTACTTC; CDR3: CASGRDRGSEQYF
D: TRBD2; V: TRBV18; J: TRBJ2-3; DNA: TGTGCCAGCTCACCCGGTAGCGGGAACTTGGATACGCAGTATTTT; CDR3: CASSPGSGNLDTQYF
D: TRBD2; V: TRBV28; J: TRBJ2-4; DNA: TGTGCCAGCAGTCCGGAGACTAGCGGGAGGGCGGGGTCCAAAAACATTCAGTACTTC; CDR3: CASSPETSGRAGSKNIQYF